This T cell receptor (beta chain) came from a study of blood T cell repertoires in COVID-19. The wider study: Samples of COVID-19 (acute and convalescent) were obtained from the United States, Italy and Spain. PBMCs, B-cell-depleted T cells, or T cells were the source of the cDNA or gDNA that made up the material.

V was shortened by 2 bases and J by 1 base, with 12 bases between the two germline ends. Germline loops: CDR1 SGHNT, CDR2 YYREEE (reference sequence). The CDR3 is made up of 15 amino acids. Authors' data handling: The assay estimated nucleated cells by amplifying reference gene primers. Only in-frame clones appear in the TCRdb table, and some are missing; sequencing was by immunoSEQ multiplex PCR. That table supplies the V and J calls and clone size; D and trimming were determined from the DNA. The sample lists about 80,000 clones; around 82% were seen once. The sample taken for sequencing was peripheral blood. This TCR derives from a man aged 55 to 69 with acute or convalescent COVID-19. This chain joins TRBV5-4 and TRBJ2-5; D uncertain. In DNA form, the CDR3 reads TGTGCCAGCAGCTTAAGACAACCCGCCCAAGAGACCCAGTACTTC. Amino acid sequence: CASSLRQPAQETQYF.